A selection of T cell receptor beta chains follows, all from one sample in a study of cytomegalovirus exposure and HLA in healthy donors. The table came from immunoSEQ multiplex PCR; TCRdb's copy has only in-frame clones and leaves some out. The data hold 250,000 to 350,000 clones, with 86% observed a single time. Sequenced input: PBMCs. These receptors came from a middle-aged man in good health and CMV-seropositive. CDR3s include the opening cysteine and the closing phenylalanine or tryptophan. Each record gives: V gene, J gene, D gene, clone size, CDR3 DNA, CDR3 protein. The D gene is left open where the match is weak. Size is stated for part of the rows, as once, few or many counts, or as a class when the clone is expanded.

v_gene: TRBV2; j_gene: TRBJ2-3; d_gene: TRBD2; abundance: -; CDR3nt: TGTGCCAGCAGAGGACTAGCGGGAGGCACAGATACGCAGTATTTT; CDR3aa: CASRGLAGGTDTQYF
v_gene: TRBV28; j_gene: TRBJ2-3; d_gene: TRBD1; abundance: -; CDR3nt: TGTGCCAGCGGGACAGGGGGTTCCACAGATACGCAGTATTTT; CDR3aa: CASGTGGSTDTQYF
v_gene: TRBV7-3; j_gene: TRBJ2-7; d_gene: TRBD1; abundance: -; CDR3nt: TGTGCCAGCAGCCCACAGGGACAGTGGCGCGAGCAGTACTTC; CDR3aa: CASSPQGQWREQYF
v_gene: TRBV18; j_gene: TRBJ1-1; d_gene: TRBD1; abundance: -; CDR3nt: TGTGCCAGCTCAGAGCAGGGGGCGAGCACTGAAGCTTTCTTT; CDR3aa: CASSEQGASTEAFF
v_gene: TRBV5-4; j_gene: TRBJ2-7; d_gene: TRBD2; abundance: -; CDR3nt: TGTGCCAGCGGGCGGGAGGCCAACTACGAGCAGTACTTC; CDR3aa: CASGREANYEQYF
v_gene: TRBV7-9; j_gene: TRBJ2-2; d_gene: -; abundance: -; CDR3nt: TGTGCCAGCAGCTCGCTAGCGACCGGGGAGCTGTTTTTT; CDR3aa: CASSSLATGELFF
v_gene: TRBV4-3; j_gene: TRBJ2-3; d_gene: TRBD2; abundance: -; CDR3nt: TGCGCCAGCAGCCAAGATGCTAGCGGATACACAGATACGCAGTATTTT; CDR3aa: CASSQDASGYTDTQYF
v_gene: TRBV4-1; j_gene: TRBJ1-5; d_gene: -; abundance: few; CDR3nt: TGCGCCAGCAGCCAAGAAGGTGTGGGGGGGTTTAGTCAGCCCCAGCATTTT; CDR3aa: CASSQEGVGGFSQPQHF
v_gene: TRBV7-9; j_gene: TRBJ2-7; d_gene: -; abundance: -; CDR3nt: TGTGCCAGCAGCTTAACGGGGAATCCCTACGAGCAGTACTTC; CDR3aa: CASSLTGNPYEQYF
v_gene: TRBV6-5; j_gene: TRBJ1-1; d_gene: -; abundance: few; CDR3nt: TGTGCCAGCAGTTACTCGTACCAGGGAGGGGACACTGAAGCTTTCTTT; CDR3aa: CASSYSYQGGDTEAFF
v_gene: TRBV5-1; j_gene: TRBJ2-6; d_gene: -; abundance: -; CDR3nt: TGCGCCAGCAGCTTGACCGGCTCTGGGGCCAACGTCCTGACTTTC; CDR3aa: CASSLTGSGANVLTF
v_gene: TRBV14; j_gene: TRBJ1-1; d_gene: TRBD1; abundance: -; CDR3nt: TGTGCCAGCAGCCAATACCGCCGGGACAGGGGGCGCCGAACTGAAGCTTTCTTT; CDR3aa: CASSQYRRDRGRRTEAFF
v_gene: TRBV11-2; j_gene: TRBJ1-2; d_gene: -; abundance: -; CDR3nt: TGTGCCAGCAGCTTAGACAGGGGATACTATGGCTACACCTTC; CDR3aa: CASSLDRGYYGYTF
v_gene: TRBV19; j_gene: TRBJ2-4; d_gene: TRBD2; abundance: -; CDR3nt: TGTGCCAGTAGTATAAGCTTAACTAGCGGGAGCGGTCGGGCCAAAAACATTCAGTACTTC; CDR3aa: CASSISLTSGSGRAKNIQYF
v_gene: TRBV1; j_gene: TRBJ2-1; d_gene: -; abundance: -; CDR3nt: TGCACCAGCAGCCCCTGGGCAAGCGGAAGAGACAATGAGCAGTTCTTC; CDR3aa: CTSSPWASGRDNEQFF
v_gene: TRBV7-8; j_gene: TRBJ2-5; d_gene: TRBD1; abundance: -; CDR3nt: TGTGCCAGCAGCCCCGCCGGGACAGGGGCAGGGGAGCAGTACTTC; CDR3aa: CASSPAGTGAGEQYF
v_gene: TRBV7-2; j_gene: TRBJ2-4; d_gene: -; abundance: -; CDR3nt: TGTGCCAGCAGCTTTGGGTCGAGCGGAACCATAGCCAAAAACATTCAGTACTTC; CDR3aa: CASSFGSSGTIAKNIQYF
v_gene: TRBV11-2; j_gene: TRBJ2-5; d_gene: TRBD2; abundance: -; CDR3nt: TGTGCCAGCAGTCTGGCGGGGGGAGGGCTGGAGACCCAGTACTTC; CDR3aa: CASSLAGGGLETQYF
v_gene: TRBV7-8; j_gene: TRBJ2-1; d_gene: TRBD1; abundance: -; CDR3nt: TGTGCCAGCAGCTTACTCGACTCAAGCAGGGGGGAGCAGTTCTTC; CDR3aa: CASSLLDSSRGEQFF
v_gene: TRBV1; j_gene: TRBJ1-4; d_gene: -; abundance: -; CDR3nt: TGCACCAGCAGCCAACATGACAGGGTAACTGAAAAACTGTTTTTT; CDR3aa: CTSSQHDRVTEKLFF
v_gene: TRBV7-7; j_gene: TRBJ2-5; d_gene: TRBD1; abundance: -; CDR3nt: TGTGCTAGCAGCTTAGCGGGGACAGGGGGCGAGACCCAGTACTTC; CDR3aa: CASSLAGTGGETQYF
v_gene: TRBV13; j_gene: TRBJ2-5; d_gene: TRBD2; abundance: -; CDR3nt: TGTGCCAGCAGCGAGGGCGGGACTAGCGGGAGGGTACAAGAGACCCAGTACTTC; CDR3aa: CASSEGGTSGRVQETQYF
v_gene: TRBV2; j_gene: TRBJ2-1; d_gene: -; abundance: -; CDR3nt: TGTGCCACCCGGCGGGGCGCGAACAATGAGCAGTTCTTC; CDR3aa: CATRRGANNEQFF
v_gene: TRBV7-3; j_gene: TRBJ2-7; d_gene: -; abundance: -; CDR3nt: TGTGCCAGCAGCCCTACCGACGGGACCTACGAGCAGTACTTC; CDR3aa: CASSPTDGTYEQYF
v_gene: TRBV2; j_gene: TRBJ2-2; d_gene: TRBD2; abundance: once; CDR3nt: TGTGCCAGCAGGGAGCGGGAGGTTAACACCGGGGAGCTGTTTTTT; CDR3aa: CASREREVNTGELFF
v_gene: TRBV6-5; j_gene: TRBJ1-3; d_gene: TRBD1; abundance: once; CDR3nt: TGTGCCAGCAGTTCGGACAGGGGTTTCTCTGGAAACACCATATATTTT; CDR3aa: CASSSDRGFSGNTIYF
v_gene: TRBV6-5; j_gene: TRBJ1-2; d_gene: -; abundance: -; CDR3nt: TGTGCCAGCAGAGAGGCAGGAGGATCTAACTATGGCTACACCTTC; CDR3aa: CASREAGGSNYGYTF
v_gene: TRBV30; j_gene: TRBJ2-1; d_gene: TRBD2; abundance: -; CDR3nt: TGTGCCTGGACCGCTCTAACGGGACTAGCGGGAGGGCCTGGCAATGAGCAGTTCTTC; CDR3aa: CAWTALTGLAGGPGNEQFF
v_gene: TRBV13; j_gene: TRBJ1-2; d_gene: -; abundance: -; CDR3nt: TGTGCCAGCAGCTTCGGAGGACTCAAGAACTATGGCTACACCTTC; CDR3aa: CASSFGGLKNYGYTF
v_gene: TRBV7-8; j_gene: TRBJ1-5; d_gene: -; abundance: -; CDR3nt: TGTGCCAGCAGCTCACAGGGTCTCCTGCCCCAGCATTTT; CDR3aa: CASSSQGLLPQHF
v_gene: TRBV5-1; j_gene: TRBJ1-3; d_gene: TRBD1; abundance: few; CDR3nt: TGCGCCAGCAGCTTAGGACAGGCCTCTGGAAACACCATATATTTT; CDR3aa: CASSLGQASGNTIYF
v_gene: TRBV5-5; j_gene: TRBJ1-5; d_gene: -; abundance: -; CDR3nt: TGTGCCAGCAGCTGGGGGCAGGACAATCAGCCCCAGCATTTT; CDR3aa: CASSWGQDNQPQHF
v_gene: TRBV19; j_gene: TRBJ1-5; d_gene: -; abundance: -; CDR3nt: TGTGCCAGTAGTATACAGGACAATCAGCCCCAGCATTTT; CDR3aa: CASSIQDNQPQHF